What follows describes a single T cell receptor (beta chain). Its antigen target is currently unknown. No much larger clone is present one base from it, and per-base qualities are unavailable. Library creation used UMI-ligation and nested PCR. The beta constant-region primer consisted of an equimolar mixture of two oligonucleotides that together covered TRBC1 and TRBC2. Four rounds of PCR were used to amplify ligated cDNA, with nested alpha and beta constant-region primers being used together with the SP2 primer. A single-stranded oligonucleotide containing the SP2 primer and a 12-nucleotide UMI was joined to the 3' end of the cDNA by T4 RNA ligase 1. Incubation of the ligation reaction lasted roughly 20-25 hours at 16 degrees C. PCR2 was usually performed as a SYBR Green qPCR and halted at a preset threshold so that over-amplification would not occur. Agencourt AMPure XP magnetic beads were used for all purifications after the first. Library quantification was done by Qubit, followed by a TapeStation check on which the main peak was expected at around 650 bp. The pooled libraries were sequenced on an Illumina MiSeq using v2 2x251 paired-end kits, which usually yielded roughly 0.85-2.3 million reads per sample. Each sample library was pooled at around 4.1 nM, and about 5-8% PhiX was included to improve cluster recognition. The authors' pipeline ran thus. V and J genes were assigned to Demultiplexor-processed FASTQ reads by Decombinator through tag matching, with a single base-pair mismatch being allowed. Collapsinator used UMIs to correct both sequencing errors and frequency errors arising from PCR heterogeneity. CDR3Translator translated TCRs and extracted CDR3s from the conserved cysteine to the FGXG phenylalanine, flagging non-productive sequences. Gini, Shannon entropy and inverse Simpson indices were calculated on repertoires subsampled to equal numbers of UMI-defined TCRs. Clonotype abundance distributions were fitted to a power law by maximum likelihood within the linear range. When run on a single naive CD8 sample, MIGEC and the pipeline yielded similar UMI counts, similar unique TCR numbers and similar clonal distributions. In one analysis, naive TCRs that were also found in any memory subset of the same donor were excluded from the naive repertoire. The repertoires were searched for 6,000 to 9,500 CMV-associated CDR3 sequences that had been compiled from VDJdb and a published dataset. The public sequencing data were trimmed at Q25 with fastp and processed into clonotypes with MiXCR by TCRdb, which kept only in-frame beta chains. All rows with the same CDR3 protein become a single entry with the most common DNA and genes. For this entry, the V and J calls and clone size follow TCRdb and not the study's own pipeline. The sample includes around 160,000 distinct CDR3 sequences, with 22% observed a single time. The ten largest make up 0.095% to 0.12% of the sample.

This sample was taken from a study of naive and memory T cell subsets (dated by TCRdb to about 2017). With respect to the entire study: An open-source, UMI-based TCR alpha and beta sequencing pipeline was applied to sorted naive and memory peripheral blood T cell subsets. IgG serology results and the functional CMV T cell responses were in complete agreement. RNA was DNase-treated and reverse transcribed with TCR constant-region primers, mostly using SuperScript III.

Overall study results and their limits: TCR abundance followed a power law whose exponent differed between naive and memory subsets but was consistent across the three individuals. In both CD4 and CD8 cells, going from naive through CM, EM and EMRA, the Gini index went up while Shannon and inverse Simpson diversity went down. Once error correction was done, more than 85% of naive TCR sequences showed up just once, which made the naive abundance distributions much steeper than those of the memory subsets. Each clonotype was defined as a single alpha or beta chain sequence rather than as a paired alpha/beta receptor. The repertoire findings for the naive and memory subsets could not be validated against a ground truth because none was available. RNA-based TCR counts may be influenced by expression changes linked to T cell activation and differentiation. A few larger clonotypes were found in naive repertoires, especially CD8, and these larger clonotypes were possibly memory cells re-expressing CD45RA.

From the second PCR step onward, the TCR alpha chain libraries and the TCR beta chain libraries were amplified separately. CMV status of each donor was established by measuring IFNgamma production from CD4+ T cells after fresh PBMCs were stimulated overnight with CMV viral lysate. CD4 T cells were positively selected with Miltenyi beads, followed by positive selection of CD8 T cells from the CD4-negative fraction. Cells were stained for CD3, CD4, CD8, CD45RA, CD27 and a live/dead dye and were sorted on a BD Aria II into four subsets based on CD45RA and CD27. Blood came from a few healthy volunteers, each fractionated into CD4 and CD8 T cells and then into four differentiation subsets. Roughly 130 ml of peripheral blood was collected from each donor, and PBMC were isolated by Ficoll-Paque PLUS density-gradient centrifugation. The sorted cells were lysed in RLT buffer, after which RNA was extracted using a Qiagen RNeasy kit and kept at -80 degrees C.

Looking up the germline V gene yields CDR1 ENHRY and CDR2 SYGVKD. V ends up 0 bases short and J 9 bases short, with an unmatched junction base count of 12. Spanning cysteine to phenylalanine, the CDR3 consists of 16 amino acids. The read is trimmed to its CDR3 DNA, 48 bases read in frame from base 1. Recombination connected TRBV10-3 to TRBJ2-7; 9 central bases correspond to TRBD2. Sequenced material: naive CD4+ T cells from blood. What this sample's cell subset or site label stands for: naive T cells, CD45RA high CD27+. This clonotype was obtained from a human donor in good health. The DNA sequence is TGTGCCATCAGTGAGTCGAAGGTAGCGGGAGAGGTTGTGCAGTACTTC. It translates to CAISESKVAGEVVQYF.